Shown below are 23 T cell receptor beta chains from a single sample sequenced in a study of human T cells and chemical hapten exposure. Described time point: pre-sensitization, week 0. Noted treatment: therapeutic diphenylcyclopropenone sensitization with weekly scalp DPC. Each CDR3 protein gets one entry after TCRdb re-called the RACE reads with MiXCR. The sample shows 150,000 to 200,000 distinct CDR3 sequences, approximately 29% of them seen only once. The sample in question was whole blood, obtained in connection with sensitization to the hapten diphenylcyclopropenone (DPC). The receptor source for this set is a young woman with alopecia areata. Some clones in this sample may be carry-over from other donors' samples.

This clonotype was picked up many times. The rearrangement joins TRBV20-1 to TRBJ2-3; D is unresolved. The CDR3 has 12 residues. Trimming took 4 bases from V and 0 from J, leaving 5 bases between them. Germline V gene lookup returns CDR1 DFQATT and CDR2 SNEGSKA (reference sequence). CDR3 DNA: TGCAGTGCTAAATATAGCACAGATACGCAGTATTTT. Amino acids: CSAKYSTDTQYF.

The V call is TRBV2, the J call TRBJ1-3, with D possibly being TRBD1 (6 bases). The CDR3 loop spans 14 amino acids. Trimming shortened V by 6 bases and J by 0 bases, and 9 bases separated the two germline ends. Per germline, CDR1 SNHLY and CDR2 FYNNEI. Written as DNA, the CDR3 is TGTGCCAGCAGCCCGGACAGCTCTGGAAACACCATATATTTT. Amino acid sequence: CASSPDSSGNTIYF.

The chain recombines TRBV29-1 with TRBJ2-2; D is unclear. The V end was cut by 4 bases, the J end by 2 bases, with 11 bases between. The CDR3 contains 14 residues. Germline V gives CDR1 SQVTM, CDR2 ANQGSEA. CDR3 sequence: CSVAYSVNTGELFF. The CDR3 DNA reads TGCAGCGTTGCCTACAGCGTCAACACCGGGGAGCTGTTTTTT.

CDR3 sequence (DNA): TGTGCCAGCAGTTACCGGGGGATCGTCTATGGCTACACCTTC. Its protein product is CASSYRGIVYGYTF. V gene TRBV6-2 or TRBV6-3 combines with J gene TRBJ1-2; D might be TRBD1 (5 bases). Germline V CDR1 and CDR2: MNHEY, SVGEGT. This CDR3 contains 14 residues. Trimming removed 2 bases at V and 4 bases at J, with 11 bases between.

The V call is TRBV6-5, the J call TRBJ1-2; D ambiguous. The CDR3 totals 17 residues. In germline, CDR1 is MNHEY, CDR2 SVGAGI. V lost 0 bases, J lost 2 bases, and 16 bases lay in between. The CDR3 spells CASSYSPLRGLNYGYTF. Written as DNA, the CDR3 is TGTGCCAGCAGTTACTCTCCCCTGAGAGGGTTGAACTATGGCTACACCTTC.

DNA of the CDR3: TGCAGCGTTGCGGACGGGACTGTTGGGGCCCAGCATTTT. Translated, it gives CSVADGTVGAQHF. The rearrangement uses TRBV29-1 and TRBJ1-5; weak D call: TRBD1 (5 bases). The CDR3 sequence is 13 residues long. The V gene lost 4 bases and the J gene lost 11 bases, with 18 bases spanning the gap. Germline assignment: CDR1 SQVTM and CDR2 ANQGSEA. Based on the CDR3 plus reference TRBV29-1 and TRBJ1-5, the full variable domain is SAVISQKPSRDICQRGTSLTIQCQVDSQVTMMFWYRQQPGQSLTLIATANQGSEATYESGFVIDKFPISRPNLTFSTLTVSNMSPEDSSIYLCSVADGTVGAQHFGDGTRLSIL.

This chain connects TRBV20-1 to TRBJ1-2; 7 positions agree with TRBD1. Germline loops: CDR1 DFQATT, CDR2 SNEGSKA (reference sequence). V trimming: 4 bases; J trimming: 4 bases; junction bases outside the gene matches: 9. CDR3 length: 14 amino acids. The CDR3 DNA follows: TGCAGTGCTATCGACAGGGTCGGACCCTATGGCTACACCTTC. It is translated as CSAIDRVGPYGYTF.

The DNA of the CDR3 is TGTGCCAGTAGTCAAGACGGAGCGGGCCTCTACGAGCAGTACTTC. Protein sequence: CASSQDGAGLYEQYF. The chain has TRBV19 and TRBJ2-7; possibly TRBD2 for D (6 bases). Trimming removed 5 bases at V and 3 bases at J, with 17 bases between. The germline V gene has CDR1 LNHDA and CDR2 SQIVND (reference sequence). The CDR3 loop spans 15 amino acids.

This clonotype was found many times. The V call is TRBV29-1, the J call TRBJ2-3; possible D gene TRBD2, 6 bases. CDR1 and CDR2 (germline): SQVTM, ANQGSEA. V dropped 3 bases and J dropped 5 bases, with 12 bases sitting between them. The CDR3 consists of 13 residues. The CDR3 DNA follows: TGCAGCGTTGAGGAGGGTCGGGGAGATACGCAGTATTTT. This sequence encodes CSVEEGRGDTQYF.

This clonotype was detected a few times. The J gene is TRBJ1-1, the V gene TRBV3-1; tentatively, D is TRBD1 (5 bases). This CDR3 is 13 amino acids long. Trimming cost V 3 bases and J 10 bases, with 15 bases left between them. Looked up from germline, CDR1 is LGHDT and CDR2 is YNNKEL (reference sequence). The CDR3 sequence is CASSQVPGPGAFF. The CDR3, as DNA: TGTGCCAGCAGCCAGGTGCCGGGGCCCGGAGCTTTCTTT.

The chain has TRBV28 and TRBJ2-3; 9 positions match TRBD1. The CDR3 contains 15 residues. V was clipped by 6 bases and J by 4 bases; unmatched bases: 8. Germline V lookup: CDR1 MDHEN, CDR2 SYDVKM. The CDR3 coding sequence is TGTGCCAGCAGGCGGGGACAGGGAAATGCAGATACGCAGTATTTT. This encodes CASRRGQGNADTQYF.

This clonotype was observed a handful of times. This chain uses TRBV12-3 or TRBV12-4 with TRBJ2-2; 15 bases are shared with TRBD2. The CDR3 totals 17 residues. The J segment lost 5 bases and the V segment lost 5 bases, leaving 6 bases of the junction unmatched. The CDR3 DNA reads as TGTGCCAGCAGTCCGGGACTAGCGGGGGGAGGGACCGGGGAGCTGTTTTTT. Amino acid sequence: CASSPGLAGGGTGELFF.

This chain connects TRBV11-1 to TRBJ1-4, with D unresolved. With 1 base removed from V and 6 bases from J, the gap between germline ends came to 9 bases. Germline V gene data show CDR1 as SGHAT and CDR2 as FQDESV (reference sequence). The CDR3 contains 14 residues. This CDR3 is CASSLGGIDEKLFF. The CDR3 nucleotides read TGTGCCAGCAGCTTAGGTGGAATTGATGAAAAACTGTTTTTT. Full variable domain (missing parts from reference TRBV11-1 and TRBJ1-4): EAEVAQSPRYKITEKSQAVAFWCDPISGHATLYWYRQILGQGPELLVQFQDESVVDDSQLPKDRFSAERLKGVDSTLKIQPAELGDSAMYLCASSLGGIDEKLFFGSGTQLSVL.

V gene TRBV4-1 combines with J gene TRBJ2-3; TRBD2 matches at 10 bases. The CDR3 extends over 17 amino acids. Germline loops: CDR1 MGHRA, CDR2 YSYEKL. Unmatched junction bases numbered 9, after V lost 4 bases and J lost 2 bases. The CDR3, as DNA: TGCGCCAGCAGCCGAGCCCCGGGACTAGCGCCCACAGATACGCAGTATTTT. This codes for CASSRAPGLAPTDTQYF.

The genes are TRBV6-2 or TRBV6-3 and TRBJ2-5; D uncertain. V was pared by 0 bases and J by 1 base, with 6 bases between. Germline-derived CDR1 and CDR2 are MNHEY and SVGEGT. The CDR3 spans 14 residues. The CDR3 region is CASSYSKIQETQYF. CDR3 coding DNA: TGTGCCAGCAGTTACTCGAAGATCCAAGAGACCCAGTACTTC.

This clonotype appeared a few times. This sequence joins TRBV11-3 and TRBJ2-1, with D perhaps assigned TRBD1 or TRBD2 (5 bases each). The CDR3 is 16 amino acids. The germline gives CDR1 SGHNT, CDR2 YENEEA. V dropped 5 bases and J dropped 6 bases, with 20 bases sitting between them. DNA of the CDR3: TGTGCCAGCAGCCCGTTTGGGACCCTCACTCTCAATGAGCAGTTCTTC. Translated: CASSPFGTLTLNEQFF. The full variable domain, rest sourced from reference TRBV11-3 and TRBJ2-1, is EAGVVQSPRYKIIEKKQPVAFWCNPISGHNTLYWYLQNLGQGPELLIRYENEEAVDDSQLPKDRFSAERLKGVDSTLKIQPAELGDSAVYLCASSPFGTLTLNEQFFGPGTRLTVL.

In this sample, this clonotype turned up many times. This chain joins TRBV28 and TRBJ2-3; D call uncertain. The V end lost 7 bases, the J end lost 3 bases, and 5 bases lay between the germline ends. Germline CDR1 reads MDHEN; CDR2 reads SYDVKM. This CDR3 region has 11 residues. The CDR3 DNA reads TGTGCCAGCAAAAGAACAGATACGCAGTATTTT. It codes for CASKRTDTQYF.

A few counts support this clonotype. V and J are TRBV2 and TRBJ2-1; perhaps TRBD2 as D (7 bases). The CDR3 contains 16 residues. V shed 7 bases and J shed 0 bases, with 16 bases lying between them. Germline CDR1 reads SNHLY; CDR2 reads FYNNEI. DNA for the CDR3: TGTGCCAGCACCCCCGAGGGGGGGAGCTCCTACAATGAGCAGTTCTTC. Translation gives CASTPEGGSSYNEQFF.

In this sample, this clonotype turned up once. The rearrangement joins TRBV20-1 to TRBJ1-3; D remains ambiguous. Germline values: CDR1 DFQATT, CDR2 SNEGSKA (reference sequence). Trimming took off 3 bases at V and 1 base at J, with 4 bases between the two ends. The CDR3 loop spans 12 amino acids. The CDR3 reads CSARPSGNTIYF. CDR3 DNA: TGCAGTGCTAGGCCTTCTGGAAACACCATATATTTT.

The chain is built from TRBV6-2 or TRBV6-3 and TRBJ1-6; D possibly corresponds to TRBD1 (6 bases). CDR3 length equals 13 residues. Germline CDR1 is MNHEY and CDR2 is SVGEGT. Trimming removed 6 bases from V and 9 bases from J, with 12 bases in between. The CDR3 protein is CASRGQRSSPLHF. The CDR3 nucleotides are TGTGCCAGCAGAGGACAGAGAAGTTCACCCCTCCACTTT.

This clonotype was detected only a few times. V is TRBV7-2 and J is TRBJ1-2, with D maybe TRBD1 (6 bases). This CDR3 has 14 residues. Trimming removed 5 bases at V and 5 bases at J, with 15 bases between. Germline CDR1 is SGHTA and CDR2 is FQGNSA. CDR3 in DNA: TGTGCCAGCAGCCCACAGGGAGGGCCTTATGGCTACACCTTC. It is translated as CASSPQGGPYGYTF.

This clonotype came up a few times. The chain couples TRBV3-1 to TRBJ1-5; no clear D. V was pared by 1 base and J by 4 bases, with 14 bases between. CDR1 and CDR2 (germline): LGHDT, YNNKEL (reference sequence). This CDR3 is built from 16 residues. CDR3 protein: CASSQVKLFMNQPQHF. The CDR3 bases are TGTGCCAGCAGCCAAGTTAAACTTTTTATGAATCAGCCCCAGCATTTT. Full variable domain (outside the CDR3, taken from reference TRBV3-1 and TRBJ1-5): DTAVSQTPKYLVTQMGNDKSIKCEQNLGHDTMYWYKQDSKKFLKIMFSYNNKELIINETVPNRFSPKSPDKAHLNLHINSLELGDSAVYFCASSQVKLFMNQPQHFGDGTRLSIL.

This chain's CDR3 is CASSQDDVNEKLFF. The CDR3 region has the DNA TGCGCCAGCAGCCAAGACGACGTTAATGAAAAACTGTTTTTT. This chain connects TRBV4-3 to TRBJ1-4; D is unresolved. The CDR3 is 14 residues long. Trimming took off 0 bases at V and 4 bases at J, with 6 bases between the two ends. Germline loops: CDR1 LGHNA, CDR2 YSLEER.